This record looks at one T cell receptor (beta chain) sequence and its context. Its antigen target is currently unknown. These data originate in a study of cytomegalovirus exposure and HLA in healthy donors (dated by TCRdb to about 2017). Some background on the complete study: According to an earlier analysis of a few hundred of the donors, about 190 million T cells yielded 90 million to 130 million unique TCR beta sequences and approximately 280 Gb of sequence data. In a later analysis, previously published TCR beta repertoires from roughly 710 donors were re-analyzed and high-resolution HLA genotyping was added so that TCR occurrence patterns could be studied. Of the 300 to 450 genotyped donors, roughly 80% were placed in the genetic ancestry cluster associated with self-reported Caucasian donors. Class I and class II HLA loci were covered by the typing at four-digit resolution. An earlier analysis of a few hundred of the donors applied high-throughput TCR beta sequencing to assess whether each TCR beta V gene segment acted as functional or pseudogenic. Roughly 5 DR-DQ haplotypes were handled as single units for association and clustering, since linkage in the cohort was strong. In addition to the first cohort of 666 subjects, a separate validation cohort of some 120 different subjects was used. Typing coverage varied by locus: roughly 629-630 donors for A, B, C, DRB1 and DQB1; 522 for DQA1; 600 to 610 for DPA1; 450 to 480 for DPB1. To predict cytomegalovirus infection status, the study combined high-throughput TCR immunosequencing, statistical association of individual TCRs with disease status, and machine learning. Roughly 300 gigabases of sequencing data and approximately 85 million unique TCR sequences were included in an early release covering several hundred HLA-typed donors. The study was designed to test whether signatures of past pathogen exposure could be identified by cataloging public T cell receptors. All discovery cohort repertoires had been generated using a single sequencing platform. Among about 410 genotyped donors of the cohort, an average of approximately 200,000 unique TCR beta nucleotide sequences was sequenced per donor, of which about 19% were non-productive. Using immunosequencing, the study profiled T cell repertoires from some 670 subjects and related those repertoires to cytomegalovirus serostatus. A later genetic analysis used genome-wide SNP genotypes for about 65% of the 666 donors, treating that subset as a discovery cohort. Donor age, sex, ethnicity and CMV serostatus were collected together with the repertoire data. In the later analysis, no new phenotypic data were used to find candidate immune exposures; instead, reliance was placed on TCR beta sequences and their occurrence across donors.

Paper-wide results and their limitations: A further reported finding was that TCR beta sequences accurately predicted the HLA-A and HLA-B alleles for most subjects in the first cohort. A later analysis found that TCR association rates varied across HLA loci, with DRB1 alleles showing the most associated TCRs and HLA-C alleles the fewest. Compared with the roughly 700-donor mean, donors in an Asian-associated ancestry cluster had fewer N-insertions in productive TCRs, according to a later genetic analysis. In this cohort, only TCR beta chains were sequenced, and detectable features were limited by the absence of alpha or paired-chain data. Most CMV-associated TCR beta chains appeared to be HLA-restricted in a later analysis, and the HLA associations seemed to be driven largely by CMV exposure. In an earlier analysis of fewer than 700 of the donors, most TCR beta V segments appeared in productive rearrangements about 87% or about 30% of the time, broadly matching IMGT annotations. The authors suggested that the approach could potentially be extended to other disease states and immunological phenotypes. A later genetic analysis associated a missense DCLRE1C variant with V-gene and J-gene trimming of TCR beta chains, and an independent cohort replicated the association. Several of the top co-occurrence clusters appeared to be linked to parvovirus B19, influenza, CMV and Epstein-Barr virus, according to a later analysis. Strong co-occurrence of HLA alleles, especially DR and DQ, made assigning TCR associations to individual alleles difficult. A cluster of highly shared sequence variants was judged likely to represent a technical artifact of the sequencing pipeline. A later analysis found that HLA-associated TCR beta chains were more clonally expanded and had lower generation probabilities than equally common non-associated chains. A few of the identified cytomegalovirus-associated TCR beta chains were confirmed in vitro to be specific for cytomegalovirus antigens. Correlated functional status among segregating V segments might reflect linkage disequilibrium, but an unknown experimental factor could not be ruled out. The presence/absence analyses assumed that sequencing depth was roughly uniform across donors, and that assumption may not be true. Because HLA typing was unavailable for some donors at each locus, only the typed subset was used in association tests. The 87-base-pair reads could not distinguish some IMGT-functional V segments, including TRBV6-2 and TRBV6-3, so those segments were excluded. A total of 164 TCR beta chains were listed by the study as associated with cytomegalovirus. At a false discovery rate of 0.05, a later analysis linked about 16,000 TCR beta sequences to specific HLA alleles. The earlier analysis of nearly 600 of the donors excluded roughly 17 rarely observed V segments, including chromosome 9 orphons, because counts were too low. For the cohort, immune exposure information was limited to CMV serostatus. While some public TCRs were present in many individuals, most TCR sequences turned up only very rarely across donors. Cytomegalovirus status was reported to be diagnosed by the classifier with high specificity and sensitivity in both the original and validation cohorts.

Libraries came from the immunoSEQ multiplex PCR assay. A mixture of 60 forward primers for TCR Vbeta segments and 13 reverse primers for TCR Jbeta segments was used in the multiplex PCR. Amplification of the CDR3 region of rearranged TCR beta genes was performed with a multiplex PCR assay on genomic DNA. The amplified TCR beta libraries were sequenced on the Illumina HiSeq System as 87-base-pair reads. The authors' analysis ran thus. A later analysis counted tens of millions of unique TCR beta chains across the 666 repertoires, and some 11 million of these chains were shared by at least two donors. Raw reads were error-corrected and collapsed into unique sequences by a nearest-neighbor algorithm in which closely related sequences were merged to remove PCR and sequencing errors. Alignment of CDR3 sequences to IMGT reference sequences was used to assign V, D and J gene segments. For a sequence to be retained, a match of at least six nucleotides was required to both a V gene segment and a J gene segment. A rearrangement was called productive if the CDR3 had no stop codons and remained in frame with V and J, and every other rearrangement was called non-productive. Following IMGT convention, CDR3 was defined as the stretch from the second conserved V-encoded cysteine to the conserved J-encoded phenylalanine. The earlier analysis of about 590 of the donors excluded sequences that lacked an unambiguous match to a single V gene segment. An earlier analysis of around 600 of the donors classified V segments as functional when productive rearrangements were above 56.7% and as segregating when the standard deviation between donors was above 5%. A statistical classification framework was built to diagnose cytomegalovirus status from the catalog of TCR beta chain sequences. In a later analysis, TCR nucleotide sequences were compared against IMGT/GENE-DB human TR gene sequences so that V and J genes could be assigned. The TCRdist pipeline was used in a later analysis to assign CDR3 sequences and most-parsimonious VDJ recombination scenarios. In a later analysis, every TCR beta chain was defined by the combination of its CDR3 amino acid sequence and its V-gene family, and reads without a unique V-gene family were dropped. As a way to deal with suspected cross-contamination and a sequencing artifact, a later analysis dropped approximately 570 nucleotide sequences that were highly shared and had low generation probability. For each public chain, a later analysis derived a clonal expansion index from normalized ranks of inferred template counts within each repertoire. A later analysis computed generation probabilities with a VDJ recombination model fitted to out-of-frame rearrangements, and checked the results against IGoR. Hypergeometric tests were used in a later analysis to score TCR-TCR, TCR-HLA and TCR-CMV co-occurrence, with a repertoire-size bias correction applied to the TCR pairs. In a later analysis, false discovery rates were estimated by permuting HLA or CMV assignments 20 times. A later analysis grouped co-occurring TCRs with DBSCAN, adding TCRdist sequence similarity when clustering within HLA-allele-positive subsets. Repertoires with fewer than 30,000 or more than 120,000 public chains were left out of co-occurrence clustering, as were roughly five repertoires with anomalous nucleotide sharing. The table was pulled from immuneACCESS by TCRdb, which kept in-frame rearrangements only. Such tables lose some clones; where checked, under half of the loss comes from unresolved V genes, and the rest has no known cause. The V and J calls and clone size come from that table; D and trimming were worked out from the DNA. Per the sample table, the count is 150,000 or so clones. Clones ranked in the top ten supply over 1.5% of the sample.

The cohort comprised 670 or so healthy bone marrow donors. Cohort members were all nominally healthy when sampled, although unrecorded immune exposures were likely present. The donor tested CMV seronegative, placing the donor among the 350 or so seronegative members of the cohort. Every donor gave a peripheral blood sample, and the peripheral blood mononuclear cells from that sample were used for TCR beta sequencing. The Qiagen DNeasy Blood Extraction Kit was used to extract genomic DNA from the blood cell samples. For CDR1 and CDR2, the germline V gene (reference sequence) lists SEHNR and FQNEAQ. The CDR3 goes from the cysteine to the phenylalanine over 11 residues. The sequence is cut down to CDR3 DNA, 33 bases in frame from base 1. V and J are truncated by 5 bases and 7 bases respectively, leaving an intervening sequence of 8 bases.

Material: PBMCs. The receptor comes from a man in his late teens or twenties in good health and CMV-seronegative. The chain is made from TRBV7-9 and TRBJ1-1, with the D gene not confidently named. The nucleotide sequence is TGTGCCAGCAGCGTCCGTCTTGAAGCTTTCTTT. This is translated as CASSVRLEAFF.